This paragraph covers one TCR beta chain sequence. This CDR3 is 13 amino acids long. Trimming took 5 bases from V and 8 from J, leaving 12 bases between them. Per the germline V gene, CDR1 is MNHNS and CDR2 is SASEGT. There were TCR beta CDR3 regions amplified from RNA transcripts. HTBI primers drove first-round RT-PCR of the TCR CDR3. Each CDR3 protein gets one entry after TCRdb re-called the multiplex PCR reads with MiXCR. The sample lists around 300,000 distinct CDR3 sequences; around 14% were seen once. If no ophthalmopathy progression occurred within 18 months, Graves' hyperthyroidism was stable. The data belong to a study of T cells in Graves' hyperthyroidism and ophthalmopathy.

The source is a woman between 25 and 40 years old with Graves' hyperthyroidism. The sample comprised blood. The V call is TRBV6-1, the J call TRBJ1-4, with D unresolved. CDR3 loop: CASSPRLGEKLFF. CDR3 sequence (DNA): TGTGCCAGCAGTCCAAGATTGGGCGAAAAACTGTTTTTT.